The T cell receptor (beta chain) under discussion was sequenced for a study of cytomegalovirus exposure and HLA in healthy donors. Broader study findings: HLA alleles showed associations with about 17,000 TCR beta sequences in a later analysis, at a 0.05 false discovery rate. Reported findings show TCR beta sequences accurately forecast HLA-A and HLA-B alleles in most subjects. The records held CMV serostatus as the only immune exposure information.

Each donor's status was that of a healthy bone marrow donor. The PCR contained 60 Vbeta and 13 Jbeta primers. This table comes from immunoSEQ multiplex PCR, and its TCRdb copy is limited to in-frame clones, with some not included. The sample contains about 67,000 clones, about 65% of which appear only once. A remark on this clone: Its antigen is unidentified.

The sample comprised PBMCs. The sequence was obtained from a woman in her twenties or thirties in good health and CMV-seronegative.

CDR3 in amino acids: CASSDYNYGYTF. As DNA, the CDR3 is TGTGCCAGCAGTGACTATAACTATGGCTACACCTTC. V is TRBV28 and J is TRBJ1-2; D unclear. The CDR3 loop spans 12 amino acids. The germline CDR1 and CDR2 sequences are MDHEN and SYDVKM. The V and J ends lost 5 bases and 1 base respectively, with 5 bases between them.